This T cell receptor beta chain was observed in a study of tumor-infiltrating lymphocytes in primary liver carcinoma. From approximately 550 ng of total RNA, TCR beta-specific cDNA was reverse-transcribed using a constant-region primer. Investigators got TCR beta libraries out of three nested multiplex PCR rounds, done with slightly modified ARM-PCR. From the multiplex PCR reads, TCRdb called clonotypes with MiXCR, one entry per CDR3 protein. This sample has hundreds of thousands of distinct CDR3 sequences, with 50% to 70% found just once. Researchers drew blood RNA from unsorted whole blood and extracted germline DNA as well. HBV chronically infected the treatment-naive patients. There are many counts of this clonotype. Material for sequencing was peripheral blood. The origin of this receptor is a man aged 35-49 years with primary liver carcinoma and hepatitis B virus infection.

The CDR3 coding sequence is TGCAGCGTGGGGACAGGGGGTCCCAACACCGGGGAGCTGTTTTTT. Translated: CSVGTGGPNTGELFF. V usage is TRBV29-1 and J usage is TRBJ2-2; the match to TRBD1 covers 11 bases. Losses at the gene ends were 6 bases for V and 2 bases for J; bases not matched to a gene: 5. The CDR3 sequence is 15 residues long. Germline V gene sequence: CDR1 SQVTM, CDR2 ANQGSEA.